This section outlines one T cell receptor beta chain sequence together with its context. The data are from a study of blood T cell repertoires in COVID-19. Germline V gene sequence: CDR1 KGHSH, CDR2 LQKENI. This CDR3 has 15 residues. V was trimmed by 2 bases and J by 4 bases, leaving 9 bases between them. Libraries were prepared by immunoSEQ multiplex PCR; TCRdb keeps only in-frame clonotypes and omits some of them. The profile shows approximately 170,000 clones, approximately 87% of them singletons. This chain links TRBV18 with TRBJ1-6; weak D call: TRBD1 (6 bases). Sequencing was performed on peripheral blood. This sequence was found in a woman between 65 and 79 years old with acute or convalescent COVID-19. CDR3 residues: CASSPRDTYNSPLHF. The CDR3 region has the DNA TGTGCCAGCTCACCAAGGGACACTTATAATTCACCCCTCCACTTT.